This T cell receptor (beta chain) was profiled in a study of T cells in localized non-small cell lung cancer. Notes on this clone: What it binds is unknown.

Regarding the study as a whole: Higher T cell density in the blood was associated with longer overall survival, whereas higher adjacent-lung clonality associated with shorter survival.

Germline V gene sequence: CDR1 SGHRS, CDR2 YFSETQ. V trimming: 2 bases; J trimming: 5 bases; junction bases outside the gene matches: 6. This CDR3 is built from 15 residues. The data were produced by immunoSEQ multiplex PCR, yet TCRdb's version contains in-frame clones alone and is incomplete. The data contain more than 12,000 clones, 65% to 85% of them singletons. J is TRBJ2-2 and V is TRBV5-1; 7 nucleotides line up with TRBD2. The sequences come from peripheral blood, collected before any cancer treatment. The origin of this receptor is a female donor over 55 with stage I squamous cell lung carcinoma. The DNA of the CDR3 is TGCGCCAGCAGCTTTTCCGGGACTACTACCGGGGAGCTGTTTTTT. Protein sequence: CASSFSGTTTGELFF.